This passage covers 20 T cell receptor beta chains from one sample sequenced in a study of shared clonotypes between healthy human individuals. Here immunoSEQ multiplex PCR was the method, and the copy in TCRdb shows in-frame clones only, minus some. The table shows around 2,000,000 clones, with roughly 91% occurring only once. CD8 cells classed as naive were CD45RO-negative and positively selected for CCR7, excluding terminally differentiated effector memory CD45RA+ cells. The sequencing input was naive CD8+ T cells from PBMCs. The source is a young man in good health. Some clones in this sample may be carry-over from other donors' samples.

This chain joins TRBV19 and TRBJ1-4; the D gene is possibly TRBD1 (5 bases). The V and J ends lost 3 bases and 3 bases respectively, with 14 bases between them. Germline V CDR1 and CDR2: LNHDA, SQIVND (reference sequence). The CDR3 is 16 residues long. The DNA for the CDR3 is TGTGCCAGTAGTATTCCCAGGGAGAACCCTAATGAAAAACTGTTTTTT. Its protein product is CASSIPRENPNEKLFF. Drawing the rest from reference TRBV19 and TRBJ1-4, the complete variable domain is DGGITQSPKYLFRKEGQNVTLSCEQNLNHDAMYWYRQDPGQGLRLIYYSQIVNDFQKGDIAEGYSVSREKKESFPLTVTSAQKNPTAFYLCASSIPRENPNEKLFFGSGTQLSVL.

V usage is TRBV9 and J usage is TRBJ2-7, with 9 bases identical to TRBD1. Germline CDR1 SGDLS, CDR2 YYNGEE. J gave up 6 bases and V 0 bases, and 7 bases lay outside the gene matches. The CDR3 spans 15 residues. The DNA for the CDR3 is TGTGCCAGCAGCGTAGGAGGGACAGGGTCGGTCGAGCAGTACTTC. Amino acid sequence: CASSVGGTGSVEQYF.

The rearrangement uses TRBV27 and TRBJ2-5, with a weak D call TRBD1 (6 bases). The length of the CDR3 is 13 residues. Germline V gene data show CDR1 as MNHEY and CDR2 as SMNVEV (reference sequence). The V end was cut by 6 bases, the J end by 5 bases, with 13 bases between. The CDR3 coding sequence is TGTGCCAGCAGGGATACAGGGCTCGAGACCCAGTACTTC. This translates into CASRDTGLETQYF.

The chain recombines TRBV7-9 with TRBJ1-2; D gene unclear. This CDR3 has 18 residues. In germline, CDR1 is SEHNR, CDR2 FQNEAQ (reference sequence). Deletions cut 2 bases from V and 0 bases from J, with 19 bases between. The CDR3 sequence: CASSLYRGNHEANYGYTF. CDR3 bases: TGTGCCAGCAGCTTATATCGGGGTAATCATGAGGCTAACTATGGCTACACCTTC.

The V call is TRBV27, the J call TRBJ2-6, with D unresolved. The V end lost 2 bases, the J end lost 4 bases, and 6 bases lay between the germline ends. Germline CDR1 is MNHEY and CDR2 is SMNVEV (reference sequence). This CDR3 has 14 amino acids. CDR3 in DNA: TGTGCCAGCAGTTTACAGGCCGGGGCCAACGTCCTGACTTTC. Translating gives CASSLQAGANVLTF.

V gene TRBV28 combines with J gene TRBJ1-4; maybe TRBD1 (5 bases). Trimming took 6 bases from V and 14 from J, leaving 16 bases between them. In germline, CDR1 is MDHEN, CDR2 SYDVKM. This CDR3 is 12 amino acids long. CDR3 nucleotide sequence: TGTGCCAGCAGGGGGGACGGTTTTAAGCTGTTTTTT. This translates into CASRGDGFKLFF. The full variable domain, completed using reference TRBV28 and TRBJ1-4, is DVKVTQSSRYLVKRTGEKVFLECVQDMDHENMFWYRQDPGLGLRLIYFSYDVKMKEKGDIPEGYSVSREKKERFSLILESASTNQTSMYLCASRGDGFKLFFGSGTQLSVL.

The genes are TRBV6-1 and TRBJ1-5; D perhaps matches TRBD1 (6 bases). CDR1 and CDR2 from the germline V gene are MNHNS and SASEGT. The CDR3 has 16 residues. V dropped 0 bases and J dropped 1 base, with 10 bases sitting between them. The CDR3 loop is CASSEAGGRSNQPQHF. In DNA, the CDR3 is TGTGCCAGCAGTGAAGCGGGGGGCAGGAGCAATCAGCCCCAGCATTTT.

The V and J genes are TRBV11-2 and TRBJ2-2, with 8 bases that match TRBD2. The V and J ends lost 1 base and 8 bases, in that order; junction bases with no gene match: 15. The CDR3 has 18 residues. Per the germline V gene, CDR1 is SGHAT and CDR2 is FQNNGV. CDR3 coding DNA: TGTGCCAGCAGCTTAGTGGCGGCCGGGAGGGATGGTTCGGGGGAGCTGTTTTTT. Its protein is CASSLVAAGRDGSGELFF.

The rearrangement links TRBV7-2 to TRBJ1-2; D remains ambiguous. The V gene lost 1 base and the J gene lost 5 bases, with 20 bases spanning the gap. This CDR3 region has 17 residues. Germline assignment: CDR1 SGHTA and CDR2 FQGNSA. The CDR3: CASSLGHLKVLKYGYTF. The CDR3 bases are TGTGCCAGCAGCTTAGGACATCTGAAGGTATTGAAGTATGGCTACACCTTC.

This chain links TRBV6-6 with TRBJ2-1, with 10 bases that match TRBD2. Trimming at V came to 2 bases and at J to 6 bases, leaving 7 bases not matched to a gene. This CDR3 has 16 residues. Germline V lookup: CDR1 MNHNY, CDR2 SVGAGI (reference sequence). The CDR3 reads CASSYGSSGRGNEQFF. DNA of the CDR3: TGTGCCAGCAGTTACGGTTCCAGCGGGAGGGGCAATGAGCAGTTCTTC.

The chain uses TRBV9 and TRBJ2-1; TRBD2 matches at 13 bases. Germline V gene data show CDR1 as SGDLS and CDR2 as YYNGEE. Trimming at V came to 1 base and at J to 4 bases, leaving 8 bases not matched to a gene. This CDR3 spans 18 amino acids. CDR3 loop: CASSVFSGTSGKYNEQFF. The CDR3 DNA reads as TGTGCCAGCAGCGTATTCTCCGGGACTAGCGGGAAGTACAATGAGCAGTTCTTC.

V and J are TRBV15 and TRBJ2-1, with D tentatively TRBD1 or TRBD2 (6 bases each). Trimming removed 5 bases at V and 8 bases at J, with 28 bases between. This CDR3 contains 18 residues. The germline CDR1 and CDR2 sequences are LNHNV and YYDKDF (reference sequence). CDR3 nucleotide sequence: TGTGCCACCAGCGGAGGGACATTAAGGGGGGCGCGTGAGGATGAGCAGTTCTTC. It yields the protein CATSGGTLRGAREDEQFF.

The chain joins TRBV7-9 to TRBJ2-2; D is ambiguous. CDR1 and CDR2 (germline): SEHNR, FQNEAQ (reference sequence). V was trimmed by 10 bases and J by 0 bases, leaving 24 bases between them. This CDR3 has 18 residues. The DNA for the CDR3 is TGTGCCACCTTAAGCCGTCTTCCAGAGAACGCGAACACCGGGGAGCTGTTTTTT. Protein product: CATLSRLPENANTGELFF.

The chain has TRBV4-3 and TRBJ2-7; 9 positions agree with TRBD1. V lost 0 bases to trimming and J lost 5 bases; unmatched junction nucleotides: 8. The CDR3 loop spans 16 amino acids. CDR1 LGHNA and CDR2 YSLEER come from the germline V gene. The CDR3 loop is CASSQEGDRVVNEQYF. CDR3 nucleotides: TGCGCCAGCAGCCAAGAGGGGGACAGGGTGGTCAACGAGCAGTACTTC.

The chain couples TRBV5-1 to TRBJ2-1; the match to TRBD2 covers 11 bases. CDR1 and CDR2 (germline): SGHRS, YFSETQ. The CDR3 sequence is 17 residues long. After removal of 3 bases from V and 8 bases from J, the junction contained 13 bases not matched to a gene. The CDR3 coding sequence is TGCGCCAGCAGCTCGAACCGAAGACTAGCGGGAAACGATGAGCAGTTCTTC. It codes for CASSSNRRLAGNDEQFF.

The J gene is TRBJ2-2, the V gene TRBV9; D call uncertain. This CDR3 has 12 residues. CDR1 is SGDLS, CDR2 YYNGEE, per germline. Trimming shortened V by 3 bases and J by 3 bases, and 3 bases separated the two germline ends. The CDR3 spells CASSEYTGELFF. CDR3 DNA: TGTGCCAGCAGCGAATACACCGGGGAGCTGTTTTTT.

The chain links TRBV28 to TRBJ2-7; TRBD2 agrees at 8 bases. The germline CDR1 and CDR2 sequences are MDHEN and SYDVKM. The J segment lost 2 bases and the V segment lost 1 base, leaving 16 bases of the junction unmatched. This CDR3 is built from 19 residues. For the CDR3, the DNA is TGTGCCAGCAGTTTATCCCTAGCGGGCCAGAGCAGACGGACCTACGAGCAGTACTTC. Translation gives CASSLSLAGQSRRTYEQYF.

This rearrangement joins TRBV28 to TRBJ1-1; D remains unclear. The length of the CDR3 is 15 residues. V was trimmed by 6 bases and J by 2 bases, leaving 16 bases between them. CDR1 MDHEN and CDR2 SYDVKM come from the germline V gene. The CDR3 DNA sequence: TGTGCCAGCAGCGACCCTGGCGGCCCAAACACTGAAGCTTTCTTT. The encoded protein is CASSDPGGPNTEAFF.

V is TRBV7-9 and J is TRBJ2-7, with 9 bases matching TRBD2. Germline lookup yields CDR1 SEHNR and CDR2 FQNEAQ (reference sequence). The CDR3 loop spans 15 amino acids. Trimming removed 5 bases from V and 4 bases from J; junction bases left unmatched: 9. The CDR3 region is CASSPLAGVGYEQYF. The CDR3 region has the DNA TGTGCCAGCAGCCCCTTAGCGGGAGTTGGTTACGAGCAGTACTTC.

The chain links TRBV28 to TRBJ2-2; D not resolved. Looked up from germline, CDR1 is MDHEN and CDR2 is SYDVKM. The CDR3 loop spans 16 amino acids. The V gene lost 3 bases and the J gene lost 4 bases, with 15 bases spanning the gap. CDR3 DNA: TGTGCCAGCAGTTTGGGGTCCTACTCGGGCACCGGGGAGCTGTTTTTT. The encoded protein is CASSLGSYSGTGELFF.